Listed below are T cell receptor beta chains from one sample, sequenced in a study of beta chain features in type 1 diabetes. Clones were sequenced by immunoSEQ multiplex PCR, and TCRdb holds only the in-frame ones, with some missing. The data hold 680,000 or so clones, with around a sixth observed a single time. The material sequenced was naive CD4+ T cells from blood. These receptors were taken from a man aged 18-30 years in good health. Each CDR3 is given without its conserved first and last residue. The order of the fields is V gene, clone size, CDR3 protein. Clone size appears in some rows only: once, few, many, or a class for an expanded clone.

TRBV28 | few | ASSFPRAGDLIQY
TRBV18 | . | ASSPRAF
TRBV19 | . | ASSGGTYEQY
TRBV7-8 | . | ASSIGTALRGHQETQY
TRBV5-1 | . | ASSLAAGTNYGYT
TRBV7-2 | . | ASKSGDRFNEQF
TRBV25-1 | few | ASSESRGPLRQETQY
TRBV7-2 | . | ASSLGSRGQPQH
TRBV14 | many | ASSHIGQKNIQY
TRBV14 | few | ASSQFDRGGQY
TRBV7-9 | . | ASSPDRRTTNEKLF
TRBV4-1 | few | ASSQGGTGGYEQY
TRBV19 | few | ASSHQASNEQF
TRBV9 | . | ASSSTRETNEKLF
TRBV7-2 | . | ASSSGTGRSYYT
TRBV25-1 | . | ASSPTGGNSPLH
TRBV9 | . | ASSRGTGKTDTQY
TRBV5-1 | few | ASSLRVSTDTQY
TRBV18 | . | ASSPPGQTEGYT
TRBV19 | . | ASTQGTVKTMNTEAF
TRBV21-1 | few | ASSSVPGQGYTEAF
TRBV11-2 | . | ASSLVGTGIVGELF
TRBV7-6 | few | ASSLAEGNQPQH
TRBV9 | few | ASSVDPGGLYGYT
TRBV18 | few | ASSPASSTYEQY
TRBV7-2 | few | ASSNSQTGNQETQY
TRBV29-1 | few | SVGGGYGYT